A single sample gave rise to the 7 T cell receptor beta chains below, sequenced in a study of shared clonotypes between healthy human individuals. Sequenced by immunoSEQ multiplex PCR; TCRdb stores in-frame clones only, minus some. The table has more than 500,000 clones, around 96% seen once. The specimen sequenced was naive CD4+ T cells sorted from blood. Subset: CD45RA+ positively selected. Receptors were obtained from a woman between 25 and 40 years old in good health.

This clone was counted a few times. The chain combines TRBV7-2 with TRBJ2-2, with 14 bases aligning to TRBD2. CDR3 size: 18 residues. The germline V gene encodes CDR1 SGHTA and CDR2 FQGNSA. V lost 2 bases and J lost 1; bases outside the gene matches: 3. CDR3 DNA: TGTGCCAGCAGCTTACCGGGACTAGCGGGAGTGAACACCGGGGAGCTGTTTTTT. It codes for CASSLPGLAGVNTGELFF.

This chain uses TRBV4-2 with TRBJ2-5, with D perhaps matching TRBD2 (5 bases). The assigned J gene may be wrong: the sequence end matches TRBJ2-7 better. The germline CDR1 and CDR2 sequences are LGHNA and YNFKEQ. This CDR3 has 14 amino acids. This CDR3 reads CASSLSIRGSEQYF. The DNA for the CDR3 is TGTGCCAGCAGCCTAAGTATTCGGGGTTCCGAGCAGTACTTC.

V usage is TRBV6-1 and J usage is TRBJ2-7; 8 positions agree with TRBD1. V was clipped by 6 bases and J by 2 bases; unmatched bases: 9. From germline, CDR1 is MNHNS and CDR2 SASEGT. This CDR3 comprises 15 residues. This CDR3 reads CASSSGQGPTYEQYF. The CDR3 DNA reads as TGTGCCAGCAGCTCTGGACAGGGACCAACCTACGAGCAGTACTTC.

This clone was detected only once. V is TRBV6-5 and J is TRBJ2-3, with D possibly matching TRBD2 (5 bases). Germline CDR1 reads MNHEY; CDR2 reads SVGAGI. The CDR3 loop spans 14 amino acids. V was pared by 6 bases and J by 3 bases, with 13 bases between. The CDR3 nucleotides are TGTGCCAGCAGATTCTCGAGGGAGACAGATACGCAGTATTTT. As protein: CASRFSRETDTQYF.

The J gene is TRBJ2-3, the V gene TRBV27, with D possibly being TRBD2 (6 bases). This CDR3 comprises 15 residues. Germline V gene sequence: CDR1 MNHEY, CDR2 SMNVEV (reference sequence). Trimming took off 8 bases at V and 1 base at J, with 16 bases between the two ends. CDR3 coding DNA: TGTGCCAGCTCTTCTCCGGGAGTGCGCACAGATACGCAGTATTTT. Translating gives CASSSPGVRTDTQYF.

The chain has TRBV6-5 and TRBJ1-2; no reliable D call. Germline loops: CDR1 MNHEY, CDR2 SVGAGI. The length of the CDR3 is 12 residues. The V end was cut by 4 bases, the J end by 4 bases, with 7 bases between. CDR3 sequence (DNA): TGTGCCAGCAGTTCGACGGCCTATGGCTACACCTTC. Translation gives CASSSTAYGYTF.

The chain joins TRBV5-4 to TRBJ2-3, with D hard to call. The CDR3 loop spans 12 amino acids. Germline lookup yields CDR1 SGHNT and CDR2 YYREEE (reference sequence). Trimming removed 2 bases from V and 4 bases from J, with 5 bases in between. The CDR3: CASSFMSDTQYF. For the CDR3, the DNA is TGTGCCAGCAGCTTCATGTCAGATACGCAGTATTTT.